This T cell receptor (beta chain) was profiled in a study of T cell repertoires in cytomegalovirus infection. TCRdb recomputed calls from the reads with MiXCR, one row per CDR3 protein. This sample has more than 350,000 distinct CDR3 sequences, with 30% to 40% found just once. Comment on this clonotype: Its antigen is not known.

Findings and caveats of the study: CMV-specific TCR beta clonotypes restricted by HLA-C were the ones dominating the ex vivo response.

The CDR3 loop spans 14 amino acids. Germline trimming cut 6 bases from V and 5 bases from J; bases unmatched to any gene: 7. Looked up from germline, CDR1 is MDHEN and CDR2 is SYDVKM. The chain has TRBV28 and TRBJ1-5, with TRBD1 matching 7 bases. The receptor's source is a human donor in good health (CMV status not recorded). Some clones in this sample may be carry-over from other donors' samples. Sequencing was performed on PBMCs. The CDR3 region is CASRPGQPYQPQHF. The CDR3 DNA is TGTGCCAGCAGACCGGGACAGCCCTATCAGCCCCAGCATTTT.